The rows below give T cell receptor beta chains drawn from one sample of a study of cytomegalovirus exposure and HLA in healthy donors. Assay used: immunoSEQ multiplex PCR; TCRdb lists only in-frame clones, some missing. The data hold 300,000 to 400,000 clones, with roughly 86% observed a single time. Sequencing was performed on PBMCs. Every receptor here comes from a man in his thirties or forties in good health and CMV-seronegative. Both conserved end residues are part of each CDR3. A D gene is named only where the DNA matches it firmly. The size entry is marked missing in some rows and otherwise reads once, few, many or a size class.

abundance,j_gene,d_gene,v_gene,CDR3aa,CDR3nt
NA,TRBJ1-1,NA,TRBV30,CAWSGQLNTEAFF,TGTGCCTGGAGTGGACAACTGAACACTGAAGCTTTCTTT
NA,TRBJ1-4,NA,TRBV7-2,CASSLDPTEGEKLFF,TGTGCCAGCAGCTTAGACCCGACAGAAGGGGAAAAACTGTTTTTT
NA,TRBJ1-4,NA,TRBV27,CASSLSASEANEKLFF,TGTGCCAGCAGTTTATCGGCTAGTGAGGCTAATGAAAAACTGTTTTTT
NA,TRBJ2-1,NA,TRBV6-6,CASSYLSGNEQFF,TGTGCCAGCAGTTACCTCTCGGGTAATGAGCAGTTCTTC
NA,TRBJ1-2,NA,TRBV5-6,CASSLAPLGGYGYTF,TGTGCCAGCAGCTTGGCCCCTCTAGGAGGCTATGGCTACACCTTC
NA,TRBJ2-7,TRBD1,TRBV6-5,CASRATGGYEQYF,TGTGCCAGCAGAGCCACAGGGGGCTACGAGCAGTACTTC
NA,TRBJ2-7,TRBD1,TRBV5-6,CASSFLRTGGYEQYF,TGTGCCAGCAGCTTTTTACGGACAGGGGGCTACGAGCAGTACTTC
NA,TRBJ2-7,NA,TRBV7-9,CASSSSLYEQYF,TGTGCCAGCAGCTCGAGCTTGTACGAGCAGTACTTC
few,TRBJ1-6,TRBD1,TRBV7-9,CASRGTGDNSPLHF,TGTGCCAGCCGTGGGACAGGGGATAATTCACCCCTCCACTTT
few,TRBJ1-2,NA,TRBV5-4,CASSILSGTSYGYTF,TGTGCCAGCAGCATCCTATCCGGGACAAGCTATGGCTACACCTTC
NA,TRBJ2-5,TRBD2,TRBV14,CASSQGLLAGGSETQYF,TGTGCCAGCAGCCAAGGCCTACTAGCGGGGGGCTCAGAGACCCAGTACTTC
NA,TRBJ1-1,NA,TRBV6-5,CASSIRQVMNTEAFF,TGTGCCAGCAGCATTAGACAGGTCATGAACACTGAAGCTTTCTTT
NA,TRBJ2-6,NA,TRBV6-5,CATIQTSGANVLTF,TGTGCCACGATACAGACGTCTGGGGCCAACGTCCTGACTTTC
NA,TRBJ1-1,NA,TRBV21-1,CASSKVIGVVVNTEAFF,TGTGCCAGCAGCAAAGTCATCGGGGTTGTCGTGAACACTGAAGCTTTCTTT
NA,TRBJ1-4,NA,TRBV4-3,CASSQDLGAREKLFF,TGCGCCAGCAGCCAAGATTTGGGGGCGAGGGAAAAACTGTTTTTT
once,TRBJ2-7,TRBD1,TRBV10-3,CAISTPDRGSYEQYF,TGTGCCATCAGTACCCCAGACAGGGGATCGTACGAGCAGTACTTC
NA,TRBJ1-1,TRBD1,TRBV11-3,CASSIHGTAPGGITEAFF,TGTGCCAGCAGCATACATGGGACAGCCCCTGGGGGGATCACTGAAGCTTTCTTT
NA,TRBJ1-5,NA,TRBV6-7,CASGYNRASAQHF,TGTGCCAGCGGATACAACAGGGCTTCAGCCCAGCATTTT
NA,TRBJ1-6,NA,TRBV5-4,CASSLGAGSYNSPLHF,TGTGCCAGCAGCTTGGGGGCAGGCTCCTATAATTCACCCCTCCACTTT
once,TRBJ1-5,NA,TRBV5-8,CASSHRVTSYSNQPQHF,TGTGCCAGCAGCCACCGCGTGACATCTTATAGCAATCAGCCCCAGCATTTT
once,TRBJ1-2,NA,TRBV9,CASSVISGQGGYTF,TGTGCCAGCAGCGTAATTTCGGGACAAGGGGGCTACACCTTC
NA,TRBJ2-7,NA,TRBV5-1,CASSLEGVDEQYF,TGCGCCAGCAGCTTGGAAGGGGTGGACGAGCAGTACTTC
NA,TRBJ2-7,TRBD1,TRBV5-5,CASSPGQARYEQYF,TGTGCCAGCAGCCCGGGACAGGCTCGTTACGAGCAGTACTTC
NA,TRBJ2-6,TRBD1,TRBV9,CASSLSDREFAGANVLTF,TGTGCCAGCAGCTTATCGGACAGGGAGTTTGCTGGGGCCAACGTCCTGACTTTC
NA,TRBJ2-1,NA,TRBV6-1,CASRSIGLGLNEQFF,TGTGCCAGCAGATCTATCGGCTTGGGGCTCAATGAGCAGTTCTTC
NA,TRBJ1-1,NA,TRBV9,CASSVDSMNTEAFF,TGTGCCAGCAGCGTCGACAGTATGAACACTGAAGCTTTCTTT
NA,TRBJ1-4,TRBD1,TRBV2,CASDRANDEKLFF,TGTGCCAGTGACAGGGCTAACGATGAAAAACTGTTTTTT
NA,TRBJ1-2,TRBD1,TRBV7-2,CASSLEGQGYGYTF,TGTGCCAGCAGCTTAGAGGGACAGGGGTATGGCTACACCTTC
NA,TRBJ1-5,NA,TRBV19,CASSIVGGADNQPQHF,TGTGCCAGTAGTATAGTGGGAGGGGCAGACAATCAGCCCCAGCATTTT
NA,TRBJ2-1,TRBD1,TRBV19,CASSSPRQGGSYNEQFF,TGTGCCAGTAGTAGCCCAAGACAGGGTGGCTCCTACAATGAGCAGTTCTTC
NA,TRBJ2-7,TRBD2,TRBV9,CASSDGGFYEQYF,TGTGCCAGCAGCGACGGGGGGTTCTACGAGCAGTACTTC
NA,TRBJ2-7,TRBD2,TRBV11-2,CASSGLGGGTYEQYF,TGTGCCAGCAGCGGGCTTGGGGGGGGAACCTACGAGCAGTACTTC
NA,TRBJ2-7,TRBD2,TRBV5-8,CASSWGLAYEQYF,TGTGCCAGCAGCTGGGGACTAGCGTACGAGCAGTACTTC
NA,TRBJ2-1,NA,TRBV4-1,CASSQVGGRGPSNEQFF,TGCGCCAGCAGCCAAGTGGGGGGGCGGGGGCCATCCAATGAGCAGTTCTTC
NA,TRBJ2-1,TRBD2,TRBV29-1,CSVESSGGYNEQFF,TGCAGCGTTGAGAGTAGCGGGGGGTATAATGAGCAGTTCTTC
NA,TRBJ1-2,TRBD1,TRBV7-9,CASSTQGFNYGYTF,TGTGCCAGCAGCACACAGGGGTTCAACTATGGCTACACCTTC
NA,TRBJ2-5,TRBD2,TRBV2,CASSAEGLAGGQETQYF,TGTGCCAGCAGTGCCGAGGGACTAGCGGGGGGACAAGAGACCCAGTACTTC
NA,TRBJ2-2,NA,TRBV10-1,CASSGGRGENTGELFF,TGCGCCAGCAGTGGAGGCCGGGGAGAGAACACCGGGGAGCTGTTTTTT
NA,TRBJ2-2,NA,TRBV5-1,CASSLVTTPGAGELFF,TGCGCCAGCAGCTTGGTAACAACACCGGGGGCCGGGGAGCTGTTTTTT
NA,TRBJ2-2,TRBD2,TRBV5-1,CASSLDVMRGDNAGELFF,TGCGCCAGCAGCTTGGACGTGATGCGGGGGGATAACGCCGGGGAGCTGTTTTTT
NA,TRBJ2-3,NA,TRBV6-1,CASTELATDTQYF,TGTGCCAGCACGGAACTAGCCACCGATACGCAGTATTTT
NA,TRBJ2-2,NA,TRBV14,CASSQVTSPNTGELFF,TGTGCCAGCAGCCAAGTAACTAGCCCGAACACCGGGGAGCTGTTTTTT